This entry describes one TCR beta chain. Its antigen specificity is not known. Nothing much larger sits one base from this clone, and base qualities are not available. This entry belongs to a study of a mutant IDH1 vaccine in newly diagnosed glioma (dated by TCRdb to about 2021). For the study in its entirety: Of the roughly 32 patients who were treated, around 60% were male and about 40% were female, and the mean age was around 40 years. Before enrollment, patients had received standard therapy of radiotherapy alone, temozolomide alone, or radiochemotherapy with temozolomide; most received the combination. Peripheral blood was collected at six visits: V03 (baseline), V05, V07, V10, V12 and V13. For exploratory analyses, around 26 treated patients had longitudinal TCRB deep sequencing done wherever samples were available.

The time point tag for this specimen amounts to: baseline, week 1 (first vaccination visit). This specimen's treatment or condition label, per the study, means: pre-vaccination baseline after standard-of-care therapy. Newly diagnosed WHO grade 3 or 4 IDH1-mutant astrocytomas showing loss of nuclear ATRX were present in the donors. The samples were drawn from NOA16, a multicentre, single-arm, open-label phase I trial in Germany that tested a mutant IDH1 peptide vaccine in humans for the first time. Visit V03 blood draws served as the baseline sample for immunogenicity testing. Genomic DNA for TCRB sequencing was isolated from EDTA blood with the DNeasy Blood and Tissue Kit. Library preparation was by the immunoSEQ multiplex PCR assay. Following the manufacturer's protocol, the hsTCRB Kit was used to amplify rearranged TCR beta chain sequences. Sequencing of TCRB libraries was carried out on an Illumina MiSeq. Per the original workflow: The kit vendor's proprietary platform handled demultiplexing, trimming and gene mapping. TCRdb stores this immuneACCESS table with in-frame sequences only. Part of the clones is absent; in the studies checked, under half of the shortfall reflects unresolved V genes, and no reason is known for the rest. That table furnishes V, J and clone size, whereas the DNA furnished D and trimming. The sample contains around 60,000 clones, 75% to 95% of them found a single time. Of the sample, approximately 2.4% is held by the ten largest clones.

On the study overall, not on this receptor specifically: Selection of PBMC samples for TCRB deep sequencing was based on availability. The authors stated that sample limitations prevented analyses of patient blood samples from being reproduced. Vaccine-induced immune responses across multiple MHC alleles were detected in 80% to 95% of patients. Pseudoprogression appeared unrelated to alterations in the top peripheral T cell clonotypes detected by TCRB sequencing.

Trimmed from V: 3 bases; trimmed from J: 4 bases; junction bases lacking a gene match: 12. Including the terminal cysteine and phenylalanine, the CDR3 comprises 17 residues. CDR3 DNA is the only sequence kept; it has 51 bases, read in frame from the first base. CDR1 and CDR2 are drawn from the germline V gene (reference sequence): MNHEY, SMNVEV. The sequence is built from TRBV27 and TRBJ2-3; the junction holds 8 bases that match TRBD2. The clonotype was recovered from a man aged 50 or older with glioma. The sample was PBMCs, taken from a glioma patient treated with radiotherapy, temozolomide or both. The CDR3 loop reads CASSFIAGRARADTQYF. The DNA sequence is TGTGCCAGCAGTTTCATAGCGGGAAGGGCCCGCGCAGATACGCAGTATTTT.